Below are 5 T cell receptor beta chains sequenced from a single sample in a study of blood T cell repertoires in COVID-19. This table comes from immunoSEQ multiplex PCR, and its TCRdb copy is limited to in-frame clones, with some not included. The sample carries approximately 330,000 clones, nearly 90% recorded once. The sequenced material came from peripheral blood. The receptors stem from a woman in her thirties or forties with COVID-19, enrolled during active disease.

V gene TRBV27 combines with J gene TRBJ1-5; weak D call: TRBD1 (6 bases). This CDR3 spans 19 amino acids. The V end was cut by 5 bases, the J end by 0 bases, with 23 bases between. The germline V gene has CDR1 MNHEY and CDR2 SMNVEV (reference sequence). The CDR3 DNA reads TGTGCCAGCAGTCCCGACGGTTTCCAGGGGCAGGTTAGCAATCAGCCCCAGCATTTT. Residues: CASSPDGFQGQVSNQPQHF.

V gene TRBV6-1 combines with J gene TRBJ1-1, with 7 positions matching TRBD1. The CDR3 has 14 amino acids. V was pared by 3 bases and J by 4 bases, with 5 bases of the junction left unmatched. Per the germline V gene, CDR1 is MNHNS and CDR2 is SASEGT. The CDR3 nucleotides read TGTGCCAGCAGTGATGGGACAGTTTTCACTGAAGCTTTCTTT. Translation gives CASSDGTVFTEAFF.

This chain joins TRBV27 and TRBJ1-4, with D maybe TRBD1 (5 bases). Germline V gives CDR1 MNHEY, CDR2 SMNVEV (reference sequence). V was cut by 2 bases and J by 7 bases, with 8 bases left in between. The CDR3 is 13 amino acids. Here the CDR3 reads CASSLAGREKLFF. The CDR3 DNA reads as TGTGCCAGCAGTTTAGCAGGGCGTGAAAAACTGTTTTTT.

This chain uses TRBV7-3 with TRBJ2-5, with 8 nucleotides matching TRBD1. CDR3 length: 13 residues. In germline, CDR1 is SGHTA, CDR2 FQGTGA. The V segment lost 4 bases and the J segment 4 bases; nucleotides outside the gene matches: 2. The DNA of the CDR3 is TGTGCCAGCAGCTCAGGGACAGGAGAGACCCAGTACTTC. This gives the protein CASSSGTGETQYF.

The chain recombines TRBV11-2 with TRBJ2-4; D is perhaps TRBD1 (6 bases). There are 15 residues in the CDR3. Germline CDR1 and CDR2: SGHAT and FQNNGV. The V gene lost 5 bases and the J gene lost 4 bases, with 15 bases spanning the gap. CDR3 nucleotide sequence: TGTGCCAGCAGCCAGGGACAAAAATTGAAAAACATTCAGTACTTC. Its protein product is CASSQGQKLKNIQYF.